Presented here are 22 T cell receptor beta chains from one specimen sequenced in a study of T cells in Graves' hyperthyroidism and ophthalmopathy. Amplified regions were TCR beta CDR3 sequences from RNA transcripts. A first-round RT-PCR of the TCR CDR3 used the HTBI primer set. TCRdb reanalysed the multiplex PCR reads using MiXCR and keeps one entry per CDR3 protein. Of around 300,000 distinct CDR3 sequences in the sample, about 20% were seen once. The sequencing input was blood. The source of these receptors is a young man with Graves' ophthalmopathy.

The chain joins TRBV5-5 to TRBJ1-4; possible D gene TRBD1, 6 bases. CDR1 SGHKS and CDR2 YYEKEE come from the germline V gene (reference sequence). V was clipped by 0 bases and J by 7 bases, with 13 bases between them. CDR3 length equals 15 residues. The CDR3 DNA sequence: TGTGCCAGCAGCTTGGGTATCCAGGGGAGTGAAAAACTGTTTTTT. Its translation: CASSLGIQGSEKLFF.

This clonotype was recorded a few times. The chain uses TRBV20-1 and TRBJ1-2; 10 bases align to TRBD1. This CDR3 has 14 amino acids. Germline V lookup: CDR1 DFQATT, CDR2 SNEGSKA (reference sequence). V shed 3 bases and J 8 bases; nucleotides not matched to a gene: 9. Here the CDR3 reads CSASTDRGSGGYTF. CDR3 DNA: TGCAGTGCTAGCACGGACAGGGGGTCGGGCGGCTACACCTTC.

This clonotype has a count of ten or more. The V and J genes are TRBV2 and TRBJ2-7; 7 nucleotides agree with TRBD2. CDR1 is SNHLY, CDR2 FYNNEI, per germline. With V trimmed by 7 bases and J by 3 bases, 9 bases remained unmatched. The CDR3 is 14 amino acids. The chain's CDR3 is CASTKSGADYEQYF. In nucleotides, the CDR3 is TGTGCCAGCACTAAAAGCGGGGCTGACTACGAGCAGTACTTC.

This clonotype was counted many times. The J gene is TRBJ1-1, the V gene TRBV11-2, with TRBD1 matching over 7 bases. V was pared by 4 bases and J by 4 bases, with 6 bases of the junction left unmatched. Germline assignment: CDR1 SGHAT and CDR2 FQNNGV. The CDR3 sequence is 14 residues long. CDR3 bases: TGTGCCAGCAGCTCCCAACCAGGGGGCACTGAAGCTTTCTTT. Translation: CASSSQPGGTEAFF.

This clonotype appeared a single time. The rearrangement uses TRBV6-1 and TRBJ2-7; unclear D gene. The CDR3 runs to 14 residues. V gave up 2 bases and J gave up 3 bases, with 11 bases separating them. Germline V gene sequence: CDR1 MNHNS, CDR2 SASEGT. The CDR3 spells CASSERSEFYEQYF. The CDR3 DNA follows: TGTGCCAGCAGTGAACGCAGCGAATTCTACGAGCAGTACTTC.

This clonotype was seen only a few times. V is TRBV7-9 and J is TRBJ2-1; 13 bases align to TRBD2. The germline V gene encodes CDR1 SEHNR and CDR2 FQNEAQ (reference sequence). The junction had 6 bases not matched to a gene; V was cut back by 4 bases and J by 6 bases. CDR3 length: 16 amino acids. The DNA for the CDR3 is TGTGCCAGCAGCTCCCGGACTAGCGGGAGCGTCAATGAGCAGTTCTTC. As protein: CASSSRTSGSVNEQFF.

V usage is TRBV12-3 or TRBV12-4 and J usage is TRBJ2-1, with D possibly TRBD1 on 6 matching bases. This CDR3 contains 13 residues. Trimming pared 4 bases from V and 5 bases from J, leaving 9 bases between. The CDR3, as DNA: TGTGCCAGCAGTTCTCGGACAGACAATGAGCAGTTCTTC. It yields the protein CASSSRTDNEQFF.

The sample holds many counts of this clonotype. The genes are TRBV11-3 and TRBJ2-7; D is uncertain. Germline assignment: CDR1 SGHNT and CDR2 YENEEA. V lost 2 bases, J lost 2 bases, and 10 bases lay in between. This CDR3 has 14 residues. The CDR3 DNA is TGTGCCAGCAGCTTAAATCCGCAGGCCTACGAGCAGTACTTC. Its translation: CASSLNPQAYEQYF.

V usage is TRBV28 and J usage is TRBJ1-2; TRBD1 aligns across 12 bases. CDR3 length: 17 residues. The V segment lost 5 bases and the J segment 7 bases; nucleotides outside the gene matches: 14. Germline CDR1 is MDHEN and CDR2 is SYDVKM. The CDR3 reads CASSAPPGQGARGGYTF. In DNA, the CDR3 is TGTGCCAGCAGTGCGCCACCGGGACAGGGGGCGCGGGGTGGCTACACCTTC.

The genes are TRBV5-4 and TRBJ2-7; D remains unclear. Trimming shortened V by 0 bases and J by 0 bases, and 7 bases separated the two germline ends. The CDR3 length is 14 residues. Germline V CDR1 and CDR2: SGHNT, YYREEE (reference sequence). This CDR3 reads CASSLGFGSYEQYF. Here the CDR3 DNA reads TGTGCCAGCAGCTTGGGATTCGGCTCCTACGAGCAGTACTTC.

The rearrangement joins TRBV7-9 to TRBJ1-2; D gene unclear. CDR1 is SEHNR and CDR2 is FQNEAQ in the germline V gene (reference sequence). Trimming removed 6 bases at V and 2 bases at J, with 7 bases between. The length of the CDR3 is 12 residues. Here the CDR3 reads CASSSSNYGYTF. CDR3 sequence (DNA): TGTGCCAGCAGTTCAAGCAACTATGGCTACACCTTC.

Many counts were recorded for this clonotype. The gene calls are TRBV11-2 and TRBJ1-1; a weak D match, TRBD1 (5 bases). The CDR3 contains 13 residues. Germline CDR1 SGHAT, CDR2 FQNNGV. The V end lost 2 bases, the J end lost 4 bases, and 8 bases lay between the germline ends. CDR3 amino acids: CASSLWRGTEAFF. The CDR3 DNA sequence: TGTGCCAGCAGCTTATGGAGGGGCACTGAAGCTTTCTTT.

Ten or more counts support this clonotype. CDR3 DNA: TGTGCCAGCAGTCCTCGGTATTTGGGGAAACAGCCCCAGCATTTT. It codes for CASSPRYLGKQPQHF. This chain links TRBV12-3 or TRBV12-4 with TRBJ1-5; the D is unclear. The ends were cut back, 5 bases at V and 7 bases at J, with 18 bases in the middle. This CDR3 comprises 15 residues.

The chain links TRBV27 to TRBJ2-6; D uncertain. This CDR3 spans 16 amino acids. CDR1 MNHEY and CDR2 SMNVEV come from the germline V gene (reference sequence). V was pared by 0 bases and J by 0 bases, with 6 bases between. CDR3 loop: CASSLSSYSGANVLTF. The CDR3 bases are TGTGCCAGCAGTTTATCCAGTTACTCTGGGGCCAACGTCCTGACTTTC.

In this sample, this clonotype turned up many times. The rearrangement uses TRBV28 and TRBJ2-3; D unresolved. Germline V lookup: CDR1 MDHEN, CDR2 SYDVKM. V was pared by 7 bases and J by 2 bases, with 16 bases between. This CDR3 has 15 amino acids. The DNA for the CDR3 is TGTGCCAGCACGGTAGCAGCGCGACTCACAGATACGCAGTATTTT. Its protein is CASTVAARLTDTQYF. Filled out from reference TRBV28 and TRBJ2-3, the complete variable domain reads DVKVTQSSRYLVKRTGEKVFLECVQDMDHENMFWYRQDPGLGLRLIYFSYDVKMKEKGDIPEGYSVSREKKERFSLILESASTNQTSMYLCASTVAARLTDTQYFGPGTRLTVL.

This clonotype was observed a handful of times. The chain recombines TRBV9 with TRBJ2-2, with 11 bases lining up with TRBD2. This CDR3 spans 16 amino acids. V lost 4 bases to trimming and J lost 4 bases; unmatched junction nucleotides: 6. Per the germline V gene, CDR1 is SGDLS and CDR2 is YYNGEE. The chain's CDR3 is CASSTTSGSGTGELFF. CDR3 nucleotides: TGTGCCAGCAGCACCACTAGCGGGAGCGGCACCGGGGAGCTGTTTTTT.

Turning to this clonotype: The junction departs from germline at one end; a sequencing error may be responsible. This rearrangement joins TRBV15 to TRBJ1-1; weak D call: TRBD1 (6 bases). Germline values: CDR1 LNHNV, CDR2 YYDKDF (reference sequence). This CDR3 region has 16 residues. The CDR3 here is CATSRGGGGPITEALF. The DNA of the CDR3 is TGTGCCACCAGCAGAGGGGGAGGGGGACCCATCACTGAAGCTCTCTTT.

This clonotype was detected a few times. The rearrangement links TRBV28 to TRBJ2-7; 8 bases fit TRBD2. The junction had 14 bases not matched to a gene; V was cut back by 6 bases and J by 7 bases. Germline CDR1 MDHEN, CDR2 SYDVKM. There are 15 residues in the CDR3. CDR3 DNA sequence: TGTGCCAGCAGGCCTACTAGCGGATCCTTGAGGGAGCAGTACTTC. Protein product: CASRPTSGSLREQYF.

V gene TRBV5-5 combines with J gene TRBJ2-7; TRBD2 matches at 14 bases. V trimming: 4 bases; J trimming: 7 bases; junction bases outside the gene matches: 7. The CDR3 extends over 15 amino acids. Germline assignment: CDR1 SGHKS and CDR2 YYEKEE (reference sequence). The CDR3 DNA reads as TGTGCCAGCAGCAAAGGGACTAGCGGGAGCGGGGAGCAGTACTTC. Translated: CASSKGTSGSGEQYF. Together with reference TRBV5-5 and TRBJ2-7, the CDR3 gives the full variable domain: DAGVTQSPTHLIKTRGQQVTLRCSPISGHKSVSWYQQVLGQGPQFIFQYYEKEERGRGNFPDRFSARQFPNYSSELNVNALLLGDSALYLCASSKGTSGSGEQYFGPGTRLTVT.

This clonotype was recorded a few times. The chain couples TRBV12-3 or TRBV12-4 to TRBJ2-2, with TRBD1 as a possible D gene (5 bases). The CDR3 runs to 14 residues. The V end lost 0 bases, the J end lost 9 bases, and 11 bases lay between the germline ends. CDR3 in DNA: TGTGCCAGCAGTTTAGCACAGGATTATCGGGAGCTGTTTTTT. This encodes CASSLAQDYRELFF.

There are many counts of this clonotype. V usage is TRBV28 and J usage is TRBJ1-5; the D is unclear. The CDR3 covers 15 residues. The V end was cut by 2 bases, the J end by 2 bases, with 10 bases between. Germline loops: CDR1 MDHEN, CDR2 SYDVKM. The chain's CDR3 is CASSLVRLRNQPQHF. The CDR3 DNA reads as TGTGCCAGCAGTTTAGTGAGGCTTCGCAATCAGCCCCAGCATTTT. The whole variable domain, remainder taken from reference TRBV28 and TRBJ1-5, is DVKVTQSSRYLVKRTGEKVFLECVQDMDHENMFWYRQDPGLGLRLIYFSYDVKMKEKGDIPEGYSVSREKKERFSLILESASTNQTSMYLCASSLVRLRNQPQHFGDGTRLSIL.

The V call is TRBV5-1, the J call TRBJ1-2; weak D call: TRBD1 (6 bases). Germline CDR1 is SGHRS and CDR2 is YFSETQ. The CDR3 totals 13 residues. Trimming cost V 4 bases and J 3 bases, with 10 bases left between them. DNA for the CDR3: TGCGCCAGCAGCCGGGGGGGCGACTATGGCTACACCTTC. This gives the protein CASSRGGDYGYTF.